This T cell receptor beta chain is from a study of monozygotic twins with cystic fibrosis. Study conclusions and caveats: Monozygotic CF twin pairs shared significantly more nucleotide-identical clonotypes than unrelated CF individuals did. Low clonality (median roughly 0.009) suggested a mostly naive repertoire.

J gave up 5 bases and V 4 bases, and 6 bases lay outside the gene matches. This CDR3 is built from 13 residues. Germline values: CDR1 SGHRS, CDR2 YFSETQ. TCRdb keeps only in-frame clones here, not all; method: immunoSEQ multiplex PCR. This table has about 23,000 clones, approximately 97% appearing once. Comments on this clone: Its antigen is currently unknown.

The chain links TRBV5-1 to TRBJ2-7; 7 nucleotides align to TRBD1. The sequence was collected from a girl under 18 with cystic fibrosis. Source material: blood. The CDR3 coding sequence is TGCGCCAGCAGCCCACGACAGGGACACGAGCAGTACTTC. It is translated as CASSPRQGHEQYF.